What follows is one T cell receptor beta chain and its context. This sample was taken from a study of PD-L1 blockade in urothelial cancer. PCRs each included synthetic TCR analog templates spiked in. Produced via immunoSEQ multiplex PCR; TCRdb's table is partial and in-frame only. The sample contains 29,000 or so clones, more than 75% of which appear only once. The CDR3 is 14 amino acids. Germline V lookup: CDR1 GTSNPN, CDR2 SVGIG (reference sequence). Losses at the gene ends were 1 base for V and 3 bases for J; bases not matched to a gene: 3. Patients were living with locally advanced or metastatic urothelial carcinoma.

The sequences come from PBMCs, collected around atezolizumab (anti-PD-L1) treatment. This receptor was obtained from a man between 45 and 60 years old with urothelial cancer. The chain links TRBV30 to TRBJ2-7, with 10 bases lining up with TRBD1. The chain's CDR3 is CAWSGRTGGYEQYF. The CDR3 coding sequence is TGTGCCTGGAGTGGGAGGACAGGGGGCTACGAGCAGTACTTC.